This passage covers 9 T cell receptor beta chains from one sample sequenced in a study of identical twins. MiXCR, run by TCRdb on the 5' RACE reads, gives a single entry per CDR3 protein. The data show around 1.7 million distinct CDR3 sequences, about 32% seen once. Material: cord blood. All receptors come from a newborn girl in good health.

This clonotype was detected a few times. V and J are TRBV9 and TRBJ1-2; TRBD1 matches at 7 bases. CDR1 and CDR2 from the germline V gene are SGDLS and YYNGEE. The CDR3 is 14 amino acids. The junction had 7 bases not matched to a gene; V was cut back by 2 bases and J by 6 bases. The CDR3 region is CASSVNRGINGYTF. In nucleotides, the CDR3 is TGTGCCAGCAGCGTTAACAGGGGAATTAATGGCTACACCTTC.

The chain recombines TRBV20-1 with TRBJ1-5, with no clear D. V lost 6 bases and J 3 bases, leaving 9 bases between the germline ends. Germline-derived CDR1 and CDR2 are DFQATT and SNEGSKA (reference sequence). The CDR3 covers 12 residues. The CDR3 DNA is TGCAGTGCCTACAGTATCAATCAGCCCCAGCATTTT. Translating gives CSAYSINQPQHF.

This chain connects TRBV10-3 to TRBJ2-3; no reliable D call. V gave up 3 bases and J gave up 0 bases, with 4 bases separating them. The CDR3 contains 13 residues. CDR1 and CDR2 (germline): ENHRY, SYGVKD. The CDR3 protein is CAISEISTDTQYF. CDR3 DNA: TGTGCCATCAGTGAAATCAGCACAGATACGCAGTATTTT.

In DNA form, the CDR3 reads TGTGCCAGCAGTGCCACGGCCCTAACGTCAGGGTATGGCTACACCTTC. This gives the protein CASSATALTSGYGYTF. The V call is TRBV12-3 or TRBV12-4, the J call TRBJ1-2, with a tentative D call TRBD1 (5 bases). The CDR3 runs to 16 residues. V lost 5 bases to trimming and J lost 5 bases, with 21 bases between them.

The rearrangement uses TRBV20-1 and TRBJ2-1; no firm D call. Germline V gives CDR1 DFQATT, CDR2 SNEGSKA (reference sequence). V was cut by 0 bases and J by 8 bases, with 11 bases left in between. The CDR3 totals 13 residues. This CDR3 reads CSARDGTVDEQFF. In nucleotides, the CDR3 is TGCAGTGCTAGAGATGGAACCGTGGATGAGCAGTTCTTC.

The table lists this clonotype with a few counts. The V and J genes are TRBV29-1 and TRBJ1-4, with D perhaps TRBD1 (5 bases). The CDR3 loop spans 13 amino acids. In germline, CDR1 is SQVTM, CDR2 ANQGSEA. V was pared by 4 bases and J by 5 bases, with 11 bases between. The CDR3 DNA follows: TGCAGCGTTGGGTGGTGGGGGAATGAAAAACTGTTTTTT. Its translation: CSVGWWGNEKLFF.

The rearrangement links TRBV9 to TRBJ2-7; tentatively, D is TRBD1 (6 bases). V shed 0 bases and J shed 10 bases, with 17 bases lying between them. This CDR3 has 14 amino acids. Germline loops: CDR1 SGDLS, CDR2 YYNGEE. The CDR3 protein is CASSVDQGRKTQYF. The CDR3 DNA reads TGTGCCAGCAGCGTAGATCAGGGGCGGAAAACCCAGTACTTC.

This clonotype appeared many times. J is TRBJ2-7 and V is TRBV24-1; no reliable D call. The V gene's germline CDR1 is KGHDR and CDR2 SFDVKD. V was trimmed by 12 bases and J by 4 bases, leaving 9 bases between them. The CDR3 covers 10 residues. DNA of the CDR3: TGTGCCGTATTTCCTTACGAGCAGTACTTC. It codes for CAVFPYEQYF.

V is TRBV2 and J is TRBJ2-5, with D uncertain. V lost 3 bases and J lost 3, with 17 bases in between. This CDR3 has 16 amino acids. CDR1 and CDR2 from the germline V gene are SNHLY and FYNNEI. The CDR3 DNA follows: TGTGCCAGCAGTGATGATGCGAGGCGCGCGGAAGAGACCCAGTACTTC. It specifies CASSDDARRAEETQYF.